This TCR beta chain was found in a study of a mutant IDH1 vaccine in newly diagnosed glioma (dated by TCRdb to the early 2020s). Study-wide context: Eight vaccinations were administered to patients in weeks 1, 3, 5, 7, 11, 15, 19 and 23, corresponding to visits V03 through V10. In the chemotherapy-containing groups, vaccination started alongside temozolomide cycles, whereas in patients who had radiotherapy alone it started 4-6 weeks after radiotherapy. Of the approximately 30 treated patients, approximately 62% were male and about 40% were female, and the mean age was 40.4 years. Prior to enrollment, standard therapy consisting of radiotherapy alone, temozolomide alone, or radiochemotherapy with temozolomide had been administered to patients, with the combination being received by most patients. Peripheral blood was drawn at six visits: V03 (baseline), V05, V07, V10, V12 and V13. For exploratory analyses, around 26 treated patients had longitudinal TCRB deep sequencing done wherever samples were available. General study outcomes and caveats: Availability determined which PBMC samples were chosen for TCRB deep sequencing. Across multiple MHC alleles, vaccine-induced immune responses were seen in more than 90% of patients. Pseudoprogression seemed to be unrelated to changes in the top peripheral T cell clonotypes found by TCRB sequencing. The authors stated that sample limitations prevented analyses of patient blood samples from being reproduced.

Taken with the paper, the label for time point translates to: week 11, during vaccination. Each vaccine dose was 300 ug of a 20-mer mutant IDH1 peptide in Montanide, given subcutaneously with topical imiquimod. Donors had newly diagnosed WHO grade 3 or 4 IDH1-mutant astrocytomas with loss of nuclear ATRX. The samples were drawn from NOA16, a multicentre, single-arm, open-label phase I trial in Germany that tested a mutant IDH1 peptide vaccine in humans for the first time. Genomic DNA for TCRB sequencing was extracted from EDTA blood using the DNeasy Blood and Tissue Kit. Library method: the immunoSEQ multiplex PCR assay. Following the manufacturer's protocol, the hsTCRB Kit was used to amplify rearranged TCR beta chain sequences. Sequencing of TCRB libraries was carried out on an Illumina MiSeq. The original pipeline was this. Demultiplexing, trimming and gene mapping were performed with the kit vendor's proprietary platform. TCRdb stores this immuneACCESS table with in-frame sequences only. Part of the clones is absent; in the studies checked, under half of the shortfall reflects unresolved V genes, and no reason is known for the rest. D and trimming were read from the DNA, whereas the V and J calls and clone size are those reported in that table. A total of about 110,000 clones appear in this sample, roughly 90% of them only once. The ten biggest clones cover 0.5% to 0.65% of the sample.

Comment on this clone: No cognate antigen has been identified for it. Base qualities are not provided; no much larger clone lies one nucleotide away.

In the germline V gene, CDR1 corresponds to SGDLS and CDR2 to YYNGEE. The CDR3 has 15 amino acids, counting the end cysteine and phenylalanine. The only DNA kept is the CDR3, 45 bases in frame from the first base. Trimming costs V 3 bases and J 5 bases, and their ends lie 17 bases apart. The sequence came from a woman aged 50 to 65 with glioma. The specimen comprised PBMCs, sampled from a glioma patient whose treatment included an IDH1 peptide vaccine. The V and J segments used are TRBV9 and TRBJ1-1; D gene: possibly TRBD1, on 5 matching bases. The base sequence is TGTGCCAGCAGCGCCCGACTGGAAAGGGGAACTGAAGCTTTCTTT. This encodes CASSARLERGTEAFF. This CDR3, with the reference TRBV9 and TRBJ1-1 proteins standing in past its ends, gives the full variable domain DSGVTQTPKHLITATGQRVTLRCSPRSGDLSVYWYQQSLDQGLQFLIQYYNGEERAKGNILERFSAQQFPDLHSELNLSSLELGDSALYFCASSARLERGTEAFFGQGTRLTVV.